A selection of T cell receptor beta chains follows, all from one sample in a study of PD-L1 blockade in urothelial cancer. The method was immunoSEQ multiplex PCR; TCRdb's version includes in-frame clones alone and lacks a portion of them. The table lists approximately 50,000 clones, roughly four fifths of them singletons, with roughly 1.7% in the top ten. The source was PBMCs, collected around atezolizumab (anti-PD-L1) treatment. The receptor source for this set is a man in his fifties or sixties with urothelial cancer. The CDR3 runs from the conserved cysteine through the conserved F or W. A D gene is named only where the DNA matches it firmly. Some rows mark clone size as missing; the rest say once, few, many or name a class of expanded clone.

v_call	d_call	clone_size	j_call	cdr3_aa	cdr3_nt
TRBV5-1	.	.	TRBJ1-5	CASSLVGDSNQPQHF	TGCGCCAGCAGCTTGGTTGGAGATAGCAATCAGCCCCAGCATTTT
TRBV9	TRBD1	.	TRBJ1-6	CASSVEDRPRFNSPLHF	TGTGCCAGCAGCGTAGAGGACAGGCCGAGGTTTAATTCACCCCTCCACTTT
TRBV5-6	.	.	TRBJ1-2	CASSLGGLTNYGYTF	TGTGCCAGCAGCTTGGGCGGACTAACTAACTATGGCTACACCTTC
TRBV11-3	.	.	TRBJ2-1	CASSLGLYNNEQFF	TGTGCCAGCAGCCTAGGACTATATAACAATGAGCAGTTCTTC
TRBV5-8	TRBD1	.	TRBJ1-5	CASSLPRQGDQPQHF	TGTGCCAGCAGCCTCCCCCGGCAGGGGGATCAGCCCCAGCATTTT
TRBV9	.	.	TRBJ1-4	CASSVAGGRNEKLFF	TGTGCCAGCAGCGTAGCGGGGGGGCGCAATGAAAAACTGTTTTTT
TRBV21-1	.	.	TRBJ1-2	CASSKFTGGLDYGYTF	TGTGCCAGCAGCAAATTCACAGGGGGGTTGGACTATGGCTACACCTTC
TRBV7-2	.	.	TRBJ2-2	CASSLALTGELFF	TGTGCCAGCAGCTTAGCCCTCACCGGGGAGCTGTTTTTT
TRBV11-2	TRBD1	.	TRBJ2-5	CASSLGQGLSPETQYF	TGTGCCAGCAGCTTAGGACAGGGATTATCGCCAGAGACCCAGTACTTC
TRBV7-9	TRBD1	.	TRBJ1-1	CASSLRTGAARGTEAFF	TGTGCCAGCAGCTTGCGGACAGGGGCCGCCCGCGGCACTGAAGCTTTCTTT
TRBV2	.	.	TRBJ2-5	CASSVVSQETQYF	TGTGCCAGCAGTGTCGTCAGCCAAGAGACCCAGTACTTC
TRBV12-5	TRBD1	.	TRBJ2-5	CASGLVGQGKETQYF	TGTGCTAGTGGTTTGGTTGGACAGGGGAAAGAGACCCAGTACTTC
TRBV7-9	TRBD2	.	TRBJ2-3	CASSFGSFSGGRGTDTQYF	TGTGCCAGCAGCTTTGGGTCTTTTAGCGGGGGGCGAGGCACAGATACGCAGTATTTT
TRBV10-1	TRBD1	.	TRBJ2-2	CASARDSDTGELFF	TGCGCCTCCGCCCGGGACAGTGACACCGGGGAGCTGTTTTTT
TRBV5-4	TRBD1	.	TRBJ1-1	CASSPVQGAVAEAFF	TGTGCCAGCAGCCCGGTACAGGGGGCGGTCGCTGAAGCTTTCTTT
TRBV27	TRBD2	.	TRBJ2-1	CASSPRTSGSYNEQFF	TGTGCCAGCAGTCCGCGGACTAGCGGGAGTTACAATGAGCAGTTCTTC
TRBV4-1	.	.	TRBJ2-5	CASSQAQGETQYF	TGCGCCAGCAGCCAAGCCCAGGGGGAGACCCAGTACTTC
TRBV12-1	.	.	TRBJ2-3	CASSFAVCTYSRHQTDTQYF	TGTGCCAGCAGCTTTGCCGTTTGCACCTACTCGAGACACCAAACAGATACGCAGTATTTT
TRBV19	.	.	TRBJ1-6	CASSIDRRRDNSPLHF	TGTGCCAGTAGTATAGATCGCAGGAGGGATAATTCACCCCTCCACTTT
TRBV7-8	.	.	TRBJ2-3	CASSRLSGTDTQYF	TGTGCCAGCAGCCGCCTTAGCGGCACAGATACGCAGTATTTT
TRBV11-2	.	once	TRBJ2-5	CASSLAGQGQETQYF	TGTGCCAGCAGCTTAGCAGGGCAGGGCCAAGAGACCCAGTACTTC
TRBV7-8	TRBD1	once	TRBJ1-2	CASSLEGQGAGGYTF	TGTGCCAGCAGCTTAGAGGGACAGGGGGCTGGAGGCTACACCTTC
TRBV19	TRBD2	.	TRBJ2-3	CASGAGTSGAGDTQYF	TGTGCCAGTGGCGCCGGGACTAGCGGGGCAGGAGATACGCAGTATTTT